Listed below are T cell receptor beta chains from one sample, sequenced in a study of cytomegalovirus exposure and HLA in healthy donors. Produced via immunoSEQ multiplex PCR; TCRdb's table is partial and in-frame only. The table lists 150,000 to 200,000 clones, more than 70% of them singletons. Sequencing was carried out using PBMCs. These receptors were collected from a woman between 18 and 29 years old in good health and CMV-seronegative. Both conserved end residues are part of each CDR3. Fields, in order: clone size, J gene, CDR3 length, V gene, D gene, CDR3 protein, CDR3 DNA. D genes are given only for firm matches. A row's size may be missing; if present it is once, few, many or a size class.

size: .
J: TRBJ2-7
length: 15
V: TRBV28
D: TRBD1
CDR3: CASSRGQGDSYEQYF
DNA: TGTGCCAGCAGCCGGGGACAGGGGGACTCCTACGAGCAGTACTTC

size: .
J: TRBJ2-7
length: 16
V: TRBV11-2
D: TRBD2
CDR3: CASSLVGLAGGPEQYF
DNA: TGTGCCAGCAGCTTAGTAGGACTAGCGGGAGGCCCCGAGCAGTACTTC

size: .
J: TRBJ2-1
length: 19
V: TRBV7-6
D: TRBD2
CDR3: CASSLVPLVVTSEYNEQFF
DNA: TGTGCCAGCAGCTTAGTCCCTTTAGTAGTTACTAGCGAGTACAATGAGCAGTTCTTC

size: .
J: TRBJ2-7
length: 15
V: TRBV25-1
D: .
CDR3: CASSQTGLLAYEQYF
DNA: TGTGCCAGCAGTCAAACAGGGCTACTTGCCTACGAGCAGTACTTC

size: .
J: TRBJ1-3
length: 17
V: TRBV11-3
D: TRBD1
CDR3: CASSLDGFGQGGNTIYF
DNA: TGTGCCAGCAGCTTAGATGGGTTTGGACAGGGTGGAAACACCATATATTTT

size: .
J: TRBJ1-1
length: 12
V: TRBV5-4
D: .
CDR3: CASSLIQGEAFF
DNA: TGTGCCAGCAGCTTAATTCAGGGGGAAGCTTTCTTT

size: .
J: TRBJ1-1
length: 12
V: TRBV18
D: .
CDR3: CASSGGNTEAFF
DNA: TGTGCCAGCTCAGGAGGTAACACTGAAGCTTTCTTT

size: once
J: TRBJ2-3
length: 14
V: TRBV7-3
D: .
CDR3: CASSWVGRTDTQYF
DNA: TGTGCCAGCAGCTGGGTCGGGAGAACAGATACGCAGTATTTT

size: .
J: TRBJ1-1
length: 13
V: TRBV7-3
D: .
CDR3: CASSFTEGTEAFF
DNA: TGTGCCAGCAGCTTCACTGAGGGCACTGAAGCTTTCTTT

size: .
J: TRBJ1-1
length: 18
V: TRBV5-1
D: TRBD1
CDR3: CASSWPLLQGAGDTEAFF
DNA: TGCGCCAGCAGCTGGCCCCTTCTTCAGGGGGCTGGGGACACTGAAGCTTTCTTT

size: .
J: TRBJ2-3
length: 16
V: TRBV30
D: TRBD2
CDR3: CAWSFGGRAGTDTQYF
DNA: TGTGCCTGGAGTTTTGGTGGAAGAGCGGGGACAGATACGCAGTATTTT

size: .
J: TRBJ1-6
length: 14
V: TRBV10-3
D: .
CDR3: CATRGEVNNSPLHF
DNA: TGTGCCACCCGAGGGGAGGTCAATAATTCACCCCTCCACTTT

size: .
J: TRBJ1-1
length: 16
V: TRBV6-4
D: .
CDR3: CASPPRAGPWNTEAFF
DNA: TGTGCCAGCCCACCCCGAGCAGGCCCTTGGAACACTGAAGCTTTCTTT

size: .
J: TRBJ1-4
length: 15
V: TRBV5-6
D: .
CDR3: CASSLGYRQNEKLFF
DNA: TGTGCCAGCAGCTTAGGTTATAGACAGAATGAAAAACTGTTTTTT

size: .
J: TRBJ2-3
length: 15
V: TRBV10-1
D: TRBD1
CDR3: CASSKQGAEADTQYF
DNA: TGCGCCAGCAGTAAACAGGGGGCCGAGGCAGATACGCAGTATTTT

size: .
J: TRBJ2-1
length: 15
V: TRBV18
D: TRBD2
CDR3: CASSPISGGSDEQFF
DNA: TGTGCCAGCTCACCGATTAGCGGGGGGTCCGATGAGCAGTTCTTC

size: .
J: TRBJ1-1
length: 15
V: TRBV19
D: .
CDR3: CASRTEGTQNTEAFF
DNA: TGTGCCAGTAGAACGGAGGGGACGCAGAACACTGAAGCTTTCTTT

size: .
J: TRBJ2-2
length: 14
V: TRBV6-1
D: TRBD2
CDR3: CASSPGLDTGELFF
DNA: TGTGCCAGCAGCCCGGGACTAGACACCGGGGAGCTGTTTTTT

size: .
J: TRBJ2-7
length: 18
V: TRBV5-1
D: .
CDR3: CASSLDLGEAAMGIEQYF
DNA: TGCGCCAGCAGCTTGGATTTGGGCGAAGCGGCAATGGGGATCGAGCAGTACTTC

size: .
J: TRBJ2-2
length: 14
V: TRBV7-9
D: .
CDR3: CASMAFPSTGELFF
DNA: TGTGCCAGCATGGCATTCCCTTCGACCGGGGAGCTGTTTTTT

size: .
J: TRBJ2-1
length: 15
V: TRBV10-3
D: TRBD1
CDR3: CAISFRDRVNNEQFF
DNA: TGTGCCATCAGTTTTCGGGACAGGGTTAACAATGAGCAGTTCTTC

size: few
J: TRBJ2-1
length: 14
V: TRBV5-1
D: .
CDR3: CASSLVPLGNEQFF
DNA: TGCGCCAGCAGCTTGGTTCCTCTAGGCAATGAGCAGTTCTTC

size: once
J: TRBJ2-3
length: 16
V: TRBV27
D: .
CDR3: CASSNPRWASTDTQYF
DNA: TGTGCCAGCAGTAATCCCCGGTGGGCCAGCACAGATACGCAGTATTTT

size: .
J: TRBJ2-1
length: 12
V: TRBV5-4
D: .
CDR3: CAVLGSYNEQFF
DNA: TGTGCCGTACTCGGCTCCTACAATGAGCAGTTCTTC

size: .
J: TRBJ1-1
length: 14
V: TRBV5-1
D: TRBD1
CDR3: CASSNGQGMSEAFF
DNA: TGCGCCAGCAGCAATGGACAGGGGATGTCTGAAGCTTTCTTT

size: .
J: TRBJ2-4
length: 18
V: TRBV5-1
D: .
CDR3: CASSLVSVVRGAKNIQYF
DNA: TGCGCCAGCAGCTTGGTGTCGGTCGTTAGGGGGGCCAAAAACATTCAGTACTTC

size: .
J: TRBJ1-5
length: 14
V: TRBV11-3
D: .
CDR3: CASSLGPGVQPQHF
DNA: TGTGCCAGCAGCTTAGGGCCAGGGGTTCAGCCCCAGCATTTT

size: .
J: TRBJ1-6
length: 16
V: TRBV5-1
D: TRBD1
CDR3: CASSSPFRDRESPLHF
DNA: TGCGCCAGCAGCTCGCCATTCCGGGACAGGGAGTCACCCCTCCACTTT

size: .
J: TRBJ2-3
length: 15
V: TRBV7-2
D: .
CDR3: CASSFIGGRTDTQYF
DNA: TGTGCCAGCAGCTTTATCGGGGGGCGGACAGATACGCAGTATTTT

size: .
J: TRBJ1-2
length: 13
V: TRBV29-1
D: .
CDR3: CSVDRGSNYGYTF
DNA: TGCAGCGTTGATAGGGGATCTAACTATGGCTACACCTTC

size: .
J: TRBJ1-2
length: 14
V: TRBV6-5
D: TRBD1
CDR3: CASSYEQGARGYTF
DNA: TGTGCCAGCAGTTACGAGCAGGGGGCGCGCGGCTACACCTTC

size: .
J: TRBJ2-7
length: 11
V: TRBV7-2
D: .
CDR3: CASSLDIIRYF
DNA: TGTGCCAGCAGCTTGGACATAATTCGGTACTTC

size: .
J: TRBJ2-2
length: 17
V: TRBV4-1
D: .
CDR3: CASSQGLARGNTGELFF
DNA: TGCGCCAGCAGCCAAGGGCTCGCCAGGGGAAACACCGGGGAGCTGTTTTTT

size: .
J: TRBJ1-1
length: 15
V: TRBV13
D: .
CDR3: CASSQGQVTNTEAFF
DNA: TGTGCCAGCAGCCAGGGCCAGGTTACGAACACTGAAGCTTTCTTT

size: .
J: TRBJ2-1
length: 12
V: TRBV7-7
D: .
CDR3: CASSSIGDEQFF
DNA: TGTGCCAGCAGCTCGATAGGAGATGAGCAGTTCTTC

size: .
J: TRBJ2-2
length: 13
V: TRBV19
D: .
CDR3: CASSITTTGELFF
DNA: TGTGCCAGTAGTATAACGACTACCGGGGAGCTGTTTTTT

size: .
J: TRBJ2-1
length: 16
V: TRBV27
D: TRBD2
CDR3: CASSLQLAGGNNEQFF
DNA: TGTGCCAGCAGTCTTCAGCTAGCGGGAGGAAACAATGAGCAGTTCTTC

size: .
J: TRBJ2-2
length: 13
V: TRBV15
D: .
CDR3: CATSRRATGELFF
DNA: TGTGCCACCAGCAGGCGGGCCACCGGGGAGCTGTTTTTT

size: .
J: TRBJ1-1
length: 14
V: TRBV7-6
D: TRBD1
CDR3: CASSLAGGHTEAFF
DNA: TGTGCCAGCAGCTTAGCAGGGGGCCACACTGAAGCTTTCTTT

size: .
J: TRBJ2-7
length: 15
V: TRBV19
D: TRBD1
CDR3: CASSKGQSRLYEQYF
DNA: TGTGCCAGTAGTAAGGGACAGTCGCGCTTGTACGAGCAGTACTTC

size: .
J: TRBJ2-3
length: 13
V: TRBV29-1
D: TRBD1
CDR3: CSAHRGRTDTQYF
DNA: TGCAGCGCACACAGGGGGCGCACAGATACGCAGTATTTT

size: .
J: TRBJ1-3
length: 15
V: TRBV5-1
D: .
CDR3: CASSSQANSGNTIYF
DNA: TGCGCCAGCAGCTCCCAGGCTAACTCTGGAAACACCATATATTTT

size: .
J: TRBJ2-7
length: 16
V: TRBV27
D: .
CDR3: CASSLSIVSSSYEQYF
DNA: TGTGCCAGCAGTTTATCGATAGTTTCGAGCTCCTACGAGCAGTACTTC

size: .
J: TRBJ1-1
length: 14
V: TRBV19
D: .
CDR3: CASSIAGRTTEAFF
DNA: TGTGCCAGTAGTATAGCAGGGCGGACCACTGAAGCTTTCTTT

size: .
J: TRBJ1-6
length: 15
V: TRBV27
D: TRBD1
CDR3: CASSSAGTANSPLHF
DNA: TGTGCCAGCAGTTCCGCCGGGACAGCTAATTCACCCCTCCACTTT

size: .
J: TRBJ1-1
length: 10
V: TRBV20-1
D: .
CDR3: CSAMREEAFF
DNA: TGCAGTGCTATGAGAGAGGAAGCTTTCTTT

size: .
J: TRBJ2-7
length: 15
V: TRBV4-2
D: .
CDR3: CASSQDVAESYEQYF
DNA: TGTGCCAGCAGCCAAGATGTGGCAGAATCCTACGAGCAGTACTTC

size: .
J: TRBJ2-7
length: 15
V: TRBV27
D: TRBD1
CDR3: CASSFEDRGHHEQYF
DNA: TGTGCCAGCAGTTTTGAGGACAGGGGGCACCACGAGCAGTACTTC

size: .
J: TRBJ2-7
length: 12
V: TRBV30
D: .
CDR3: CAWSSGAYEQYF
DNA: TGTGCCTGGAGTTCCGGGGCCTACGAGCAGTACTTC

size: .
J: TRBJ1-2
length: 15
V: TRBV27
D: .
CDR3: CASSPRRGSNYGYTF
DNA: TGTGCCAGCAGTCCTAGGCGAGGATCTAACTATGGCTACACCTTC

size: .
J: TRBJ2-2
length: 17
V: TRBV9
D: TRBD1
CDR3: CASSVASGGTQTGELFF
DNA: TGTGCCAGCAGCGTAGCTTCAGGGGGTACGCAGACCGGGGAGCTGTTTTTT

size: .
J: TRBJ2-2
length: 16
V: TRBV5-1
D: TRBD2
CDR3: CASSLVAGGNTGELFF
DNA: TGCGCCAGCAGCTTGGTGGCGGGGGGGAACACCGGGGAGCTGTTTTTT

size: few
J: TRBJ2-7
length: 15
V: TRBV2
D: .
CDR3: CASSPWDKQSYEQYF
DNA: TGTGCCAGCAGTCCATGGGACAAGCAATCCTACGAGCAGTACTTC

size: once
J: TRBJ1-5
length: 15
V: TRBV6-1
D: .
CDR3: CASSEEGGKGQPQHF
DNA: TGTGCCAGCAGTGAAGAAGGAGGGAAAGGTCAGCCCCAGCATTTT

size: .
J: TRBJ1-3
length: 18
V: TRBV28
D: TRBD1
CDR3: CASSWTGDGLSSGNTIYF
DNA: TGTGCCAGCAGTTGGACAGGAGACGGATTGAGCTCTGGAAACACCATATATTTT

size: .
J: TRBJ2-7
length: 12
V: TRBV5-6
D: .
CDR3: CASSLDRYEQYF
DNA: TGTGCCAGCAGCTTGGACAGATACGAGCAGTACTTC

size: .
J: TRBJ1-1
length: 16
V: TRBV5-6
D: TRBD1
CDR3: CASSSDRGYMNTEAFF
DNA: TGTGCCAGCAGCTCTGACAGGGGATACATGAACACTGAAGCTTTCTTT

size: .
J: TRBJ2-5
length: 17
V: TRBV10-2
D: TRBD2
CDR3: CASSGTSGDLRGETQYF
DNA: TGCGCCAGCAGTGGGACTAGCGGGGATCTCAGAGGAGAGACCCAGTACTTC

size: .
J: TRBJ1-2
length: 16
V: TRBV12-5
D: TRBD1
CDR3: CASGLGDRGLADGYTF
DNA: TGTGCTAGTGGCCTCGGGGACAGGGGGCTTGCTGATGGCTACACCTTC

size: few
J: TRBJ2-3
length: 11
V: TRBV5-8
D: .
CDR3: CASSRVDTQYF
DNA: TGTGCCAGCAGCCGAGTAGATACGCAGTATTTT